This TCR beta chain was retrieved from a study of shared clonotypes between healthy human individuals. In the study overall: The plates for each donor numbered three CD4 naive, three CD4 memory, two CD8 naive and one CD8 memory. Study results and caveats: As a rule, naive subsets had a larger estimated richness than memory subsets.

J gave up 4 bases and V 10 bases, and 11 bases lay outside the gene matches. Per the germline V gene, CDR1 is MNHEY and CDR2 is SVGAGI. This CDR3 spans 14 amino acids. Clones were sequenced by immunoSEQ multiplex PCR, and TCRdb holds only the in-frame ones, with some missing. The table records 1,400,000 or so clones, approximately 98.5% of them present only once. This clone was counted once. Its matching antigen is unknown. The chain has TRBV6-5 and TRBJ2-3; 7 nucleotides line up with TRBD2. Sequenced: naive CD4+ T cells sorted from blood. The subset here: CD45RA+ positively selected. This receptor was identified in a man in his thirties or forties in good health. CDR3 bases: TGTGCCACCACCGGCCGGGCGGGAGCAGATACGCAGTATTTT. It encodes CATTGRAGADTQYF.